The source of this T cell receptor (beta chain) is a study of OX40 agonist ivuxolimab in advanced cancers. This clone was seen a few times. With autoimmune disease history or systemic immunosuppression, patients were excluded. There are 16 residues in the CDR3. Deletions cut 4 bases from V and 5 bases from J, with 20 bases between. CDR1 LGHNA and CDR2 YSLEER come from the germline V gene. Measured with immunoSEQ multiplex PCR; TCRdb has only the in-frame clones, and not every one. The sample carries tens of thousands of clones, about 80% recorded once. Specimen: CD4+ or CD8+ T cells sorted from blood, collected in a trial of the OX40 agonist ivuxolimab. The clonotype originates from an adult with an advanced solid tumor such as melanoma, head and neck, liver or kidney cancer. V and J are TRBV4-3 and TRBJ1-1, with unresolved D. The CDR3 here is CASSPRKDGRTTEAFF. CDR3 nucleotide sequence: TGCGCCAGCAGCCCTCGTAAGGACGGCCGAACGACTGAAGCTTTCTTT.